The 15 T cell receptor beta chains below come from one sample, sequenced in a study of T-cell reconstitution after alpha-beta-depleted transplantation in children. A library of TCRbeta sequences, prepared with unique molecular identifiers, was generated. One entry per CDR3 protein, called by TCRdb with MiXCR from the PCR reads. The table has nearly 550,000 distinct CDR3 sequences, around 18% seen once; the top ten hold 2.5% to 3.5%. The input for sequencing was PBMCs from the stem cell graft donor, taken from the stem cell graft. The receptors were gathered from a human donor who donated a stem cell graft to a child with acute lymphoblastic leukemia.

This clonotype was counted between two and nine times. This chain connects TRBV5-1 to TRBJ2-7, with 9 positions matching TRBD2. The V segment lost 0 bases and the J segment 7 bases; nucleotides outside the gene matches: 11. The germline V gene has CDR1 SGHRS and CDR2 YFSETQ. This CDR3 spans 16 amino acids. The CDR3 here is CASSLVVSVAGDEQYF. The CDR3 nucleotides are TGCGCCAGCAGCTTGGTGGTCAGCGTAGCGGGAGATGAGCAGTACTTC.

The CDR3 is CASSPSEYYNEQFF. Written as DNA, the CDR3 is TGTGCCAGCAGCCCCTCAGAGTACTACAATGAGCAGTTCTTC. The chain carries TRBV7-8 and TRBJ2-1, with D uncertain. With 5 bases removed from V and 3 bases from J, the gap between germline ends came to 11 bases. Germline-derived CDR1 and CDR2 are SGHVS and FQNEAQ. This CDR3 contains 14 residues.

J is TRBJ2-1 and V is TRBV5-1; D remains ambiguous. Trimming pared 0 bases from V and 10 bases from J, leaving 5 bases between. This CDR3 has 11 residues. CDR1 SGHRS and CDR2 YFSETQ come from the germline V gene. The CDR3 sequence: CASSLDWEQFF. The CDR3 DNA sequence: TGCGCCAGCAGCTTGGATTGGGAGCAGTTCTTC.

The chain couples TRBV7-6 to TRBJ1-6; D is possibly TRBD1 (5 bases). Looked up from germline, CDR1 is SGHVS and CDR2 is FNYEAQ. The V and J ends lost 0 bases and 8 bases respectively, with 8 bases between them. CDR3 length: 14 residues. The CDR3 here is CASSLAGEDSPLHF. Written as DNA, the CDR3 is TGTGCCAGCAGCTTAGCAGGGGAGGATTCACCCCTCCACTTT. The full variable domain, completed using reference TRBV7-6 and TRBJ1-6, is GAGVSQSPRYKVTKRGQDVALRCDPISGHVSLYWYRQALGQGPEFLTYFNYEAQQDKSGLPNDRFSAERPEGSISTLTIQRTEQRDSAMYRCASSLAGEDSPLHFGNGTRLTVT.

V usage is TRBV7-8 and J usage is TRBJ2-7; D is perhaps TRBD2 (5 bases). V dropped 3 bases and J dropped 2 bases, with 11 bases sitting between them. CDR1 and CDR2 (germline): SGHVS, FQNEAQ. The CDR3 runs to 14 residues. The CDR3 DNA reads as TGTGCCAGCAGCTTTTACGGGAACACCTACGAGCAGTACTTC. It codes for CASSFYGNTYEQYF.

This clonotype was seen more than once but under ten times. The rearrangement uses TRBV12-3 or TRBV12-4 and TRBJ2-1; possibly TRBD2 for D (6 bases). The germline V and J ends were trimmed by 0 bases and 9 bases, with 9 bases remaining between them. The CDR3 has 13 residues. CDR3 in DNA: TGTGCCAGCAGTTTAGCTACTAGCATTGAGCAGTTCTTC. Protein: CASSLATSIEQFF.

The chain couples TRBV20-1 to TRBJ1-2; D might be TRBD1 (6 bases). CDR3 length: 13 residues. Germline CDR1 and CDR2: DFQATT and SNEGSKA (reference sequence). The DNA for the CDR3 is TGCAGAGATTCCCGGGGCAGGGGCTATGGCTACACCTTC. It is translated as CRDSRGRGYGYTF.

This clonotype appeared a few times. The genes are TRBV5-6 and TRBJ1-6; the D is unclear. The CDR3 has 13 residues. Germline-derived CDR1 and CDR2 are SGHDT and YYEEEE. The V gene lost 0 bases and the J gene lost 13 bases, with 11 bases spanning the gap. The CDR3, as DNA: TGTGCCAGCAGCTTGGTTGCTGCGGCTCCCCTCCACTTT. Translated: CASSLVAAAPLHF.

This clonotype was counted only a few times. The rearrangement links TRBV5-4 to TRBJ2-1, with 12 positions matching TRBD2. The germline CDR1 and CDR2 sequences are SGHNT and YYREEE (reference sequence). CDR3 length: 16 residues. J was trimmed by 9 bases and V by 4 bases; bases with no gene match: 11. CDR3 in DNA: TGTGCCAGCAGCCAAGCCGGGACTAGCGGGTACGGTGAGCAGTTCTTC. This sequence encodes CASSQAGTSGYGEQFF.

This clonotype was recorded a few times. The V gene is TRBV5-1, the J gene TRBJ2-7; a possible D gene is TRBD2 (5 bases). V gave up 0 bases and J gave up 8 bases, with 12 bases separating them. Germline CDR1 and CDR2: SGHRS and YFSETQ. The CDR3 spans 13 residues. The CDR3 bases are TGCGCCAGCAGCTTGGTGGCGGAGGAGAAGCAGTACTTC. Its translation: CASSLVAEEKQYF.

V and J are TRBV6-1 and TRBJ2-1, with D perhaps TRBD1 or TRBD2 (6 bases each). CDR1 and CDR2 from the germline V gene are MNHNS and SASEGT. V was cut by 5 bases and J by 2 bases, with 16 bases left in between. The CDR3 length is 16 residues. DNA of the CDR3: TGTGCCAGCAGTCCTTTATCGGGGGCAGCCTACAATGAGCAGTTCTTC. This codes for CASSPLSGAAYNEQFF.

This chain links TRBV19 with TRBJ2-7, with TRBD1 identical over 8 bases. The trim removed 3 bases at V and 0 bases at J, leaving 7 bases unmatched. The CDR3 length is 16 residues. Germline loops: CDR1 LNHDA, CDR2 SQIVND (reference sequence). The CDR3 loop is CASSITSGQVSYEQYF. The CDR3 DNA is TGTGCCAGTAGTATTACTTCGGGACAGGTCTCCTACGAGCAGTACTTC.

In nucleotides, the CDR3 is TGCGCCAGCAGCCCCGATGGCCAAGGGTACGAGCAGTACTTC. Its translation: CASSPDGQGYEQYF. The chain couples TRBV5-1 to TRBJ2-7; D ambiguous. CDR3 size: 14 residues. From germline, CDR1 is SGHRS and CDR2 YFSETQ. Trimming left V 4 bases short and J 4 bases short, with 15 bases between.

This chain links TRBV4-1 with TRBJ2-7, with 7 bases matching TRBD1. This CDR3 region has 15 residues. Germline-derived CDR1 and CDR2 are MGHRA and YSYEKL. The V and J ends lost 1 base and 3 bases, in that order; junction bases with no gene match: 6. The CDR3 loop reads CASSQVGTALYEQYF. The CDR3 nucleotides read TGCGCCAGCAGCCAAGTGGGGACAGCCCTCTACGAGCAGTACTTC.

The chain couples TRBV12-3 or TRBV12-4 to TRBJ1-3; maybe TRBD1 (5 bases). Trimming left V 3 bases short and J 8 bases short, with 17 bases between. This CDR3 region has 15 residues. CDR3 region: CASSFEQVIGDTIYF. In DNA form, the CDR3 reads TGTGCCAGCAGTTTCGAACAGGTTATTGGGGACACCATATATTTT.